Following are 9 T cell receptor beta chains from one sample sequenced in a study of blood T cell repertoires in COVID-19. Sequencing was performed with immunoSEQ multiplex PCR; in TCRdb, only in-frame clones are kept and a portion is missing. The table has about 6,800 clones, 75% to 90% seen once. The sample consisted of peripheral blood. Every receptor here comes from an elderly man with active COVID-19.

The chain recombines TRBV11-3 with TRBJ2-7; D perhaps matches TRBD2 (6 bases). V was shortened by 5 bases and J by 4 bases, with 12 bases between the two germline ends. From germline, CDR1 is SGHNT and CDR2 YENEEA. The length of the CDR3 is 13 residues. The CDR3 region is CASSLGGVYEQYF. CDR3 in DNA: TGTGCCAGCAGCCTCGGAGGGGTTTACGAGCAGTACTTC.

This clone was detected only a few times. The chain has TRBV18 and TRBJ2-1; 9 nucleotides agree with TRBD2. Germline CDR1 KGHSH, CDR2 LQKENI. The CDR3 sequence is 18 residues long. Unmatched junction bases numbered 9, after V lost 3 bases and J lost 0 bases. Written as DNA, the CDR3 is TGTGCCAGCTCACCCTCGGGACTAGCTGCCGGCTCCTACAATGAGCAGTTCTTC. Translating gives CASSPSGLAAGSYNEQFF.

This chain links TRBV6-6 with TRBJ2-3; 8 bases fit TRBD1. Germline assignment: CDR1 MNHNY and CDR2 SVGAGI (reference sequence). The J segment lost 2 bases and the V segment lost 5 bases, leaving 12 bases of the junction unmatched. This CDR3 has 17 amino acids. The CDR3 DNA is TGTGCCAGCAGTCCCGAGGGCAGGGGGCTTATCACAGATACGCAGTATTTT. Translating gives CASSPEGRGLITDTQYF.

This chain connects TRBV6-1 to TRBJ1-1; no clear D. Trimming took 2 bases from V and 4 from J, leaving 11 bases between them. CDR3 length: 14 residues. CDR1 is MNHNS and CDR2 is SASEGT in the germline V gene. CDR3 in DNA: TGTGCCAGCAGTGAAAGATTGATCGGCACTGAAGCTTTCTTT. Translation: CASSERLIGTEAFF.

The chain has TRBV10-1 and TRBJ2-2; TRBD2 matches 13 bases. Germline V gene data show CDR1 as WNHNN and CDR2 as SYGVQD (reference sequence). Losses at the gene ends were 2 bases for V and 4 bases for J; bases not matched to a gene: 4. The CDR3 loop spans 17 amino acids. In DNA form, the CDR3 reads TGCGCCAGCAGTGAGGGGGGACTAGCGGGGTTCACCGGGGAGCTGTTTTTT. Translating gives CASSEGGLAGFTGELFF.

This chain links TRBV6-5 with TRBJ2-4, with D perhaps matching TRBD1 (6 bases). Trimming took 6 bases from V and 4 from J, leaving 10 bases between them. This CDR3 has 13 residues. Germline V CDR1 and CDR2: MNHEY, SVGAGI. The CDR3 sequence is CASRRTDKNIQYF. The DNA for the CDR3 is TGTGCCAGCAGGCGGACAGATAAAAACATTCAGTACTTC.

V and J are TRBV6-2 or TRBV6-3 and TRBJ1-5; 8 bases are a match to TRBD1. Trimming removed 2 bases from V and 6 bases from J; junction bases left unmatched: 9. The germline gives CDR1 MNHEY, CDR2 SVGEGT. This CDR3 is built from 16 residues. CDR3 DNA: TGTGCCAGCAGTTACCTTGGACAGGGAAGGACTCAGCCCCAGCATTTT. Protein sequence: CASSYLGQGRTQPQHF.

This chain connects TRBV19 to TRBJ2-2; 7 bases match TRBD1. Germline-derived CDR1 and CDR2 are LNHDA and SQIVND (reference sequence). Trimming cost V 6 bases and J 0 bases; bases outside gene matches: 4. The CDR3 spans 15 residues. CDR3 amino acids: CASRHRGANTGELFF. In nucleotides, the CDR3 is TGTGCCAGTAGGCACAGGGGCGCGAACACCGGGGAGCTGTTTTTT. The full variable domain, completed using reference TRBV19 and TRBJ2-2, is DGGITQSPKYLFRKEGQNVTLSCEQNLNHDAMYWYRQDPGQGLRLIYYSQIVNDFQKGDIAEGYSVSREKKESFPLTVTSAQKNPTAFYLCASRHRGANTGELFFGEGSRLTVL.

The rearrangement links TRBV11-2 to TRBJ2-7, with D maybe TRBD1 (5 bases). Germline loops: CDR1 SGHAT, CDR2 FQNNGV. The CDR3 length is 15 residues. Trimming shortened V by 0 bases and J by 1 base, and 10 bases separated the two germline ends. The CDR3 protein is CASSLDREGSYEQYF. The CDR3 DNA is TGTGCCAGCAGCTTAGACAGGGAAGGTTCCTACGAGCAGTACTTC.